This T cell receptor beta chain was captured by sequencing in a study of shared clonotypes between healthy human individuals. Study outcomes and limitations: Naive subsets usually exceeded memory subsets in estimated richness. Roughly 5% of naive CD4 clonotypes were common to a few donors.

A note on this clone: The antigen remains unidentified.

The germline gives CDR1 ENHRY, CDR2 SYGVKD. There are 14 residues in the CDR3. V trimming: 8 bases; J trimming: 7 bases; junction bases outside the gene matches: 6. Genomic DNA belonging to each subset was distributed in equal measure over several immunoSEQ plates. The assay was immunoSEQ multiplex PCR, and TCRdb's table has in-frame clones only and misses some. This table has roughly 2.2 million clones, 80% to 95% appearing once. Sequencing used naive CD4+ T cells from PBMCs. As for subset: CD45RA+ positively selected. The sequence came from a man between 18 and 35 years old in good health. Some clones in this sample may be carry-over from other donors' samples. This chain links TRBV10-3 with TRBJ1-4, with 11 bases matching TRBD1. CDR3 in amino acids: CAIGHGTGGEKLFF. In nucleotides, the CDR3 is TGTGCCATCGGCCATGGGACAGGGGGTGAAAAACTGTTTTTT.